This T cell receptor (beta chain) comes out of a study of blood T cell repertoires in COVID-19. Study-level information: Material from acute and convalescent COVID-19 was sourced from the United States, Italy and Spain.

Original handling: Estimation of nucleated cell counts relied on the amplification of reference gene primers. Measured with immunoSEQ multiplex PCR; TCRdb has only the in-frame clones, and not every one. That table gives V, J and clone size, and the DNA gave D and trimming. The table shows under 400,000 clones, with almost 90% occurring only once. Followed over time, Seattle patients had been enrolled while infection was active. Trimming removed 2 bases from V and 4 bases from J; junction bases left unmatched: 12. CDR1 is SGDLS and CDR2 is YYNGEE in the germline V gene. The CDR3 consists of 17 residues.

The specimen was peripheral blood. The rearrangement joins TRBV9 to TRBJ2-1; TRBD2 agrees at 7 bases. The sequence derives from a woman in her twenties or thirties with COVID-19, enrolled during active disease. CDR3 sequence (DNA): TGTGCCAGCAGCGTCGCACCTCCGGGACTACTATACAATGAGCAGTTCTTC. As protein: CASSVAPPGLLYNEQFF.